The rows below give T cell receptor beta chains drawn from one sample of a study of molecular identifiers for immune sequencing clone quantification. Each CDR3 protein is one row after TCRdb ran MiXCR on the PCR reads. The table has fewer than 350,000 distinct CDR3 sequences, roughly a quarter seen once; the top ten hold 0.7% to 0.95%. The sequencing input was naive CD8+ T cells from blood, with Jurkat cell RNA spiked in. These receptors were taken from a human donor in good health. Some libraries in this study had Jurkat cell RNA spiked in. The CDR3 runs from the conserved cysteine through the conserved F or W.

>14|TRBV29-1
CSVDWGTGFNTQYF
>15|TRBV4-1
CASSQIRGSSYEQYF
>15|TRBV20-1
CSANPGQGHTDTQYF
>18|TRBV6-6
CVSSYSSGPRSYNSPLHF
>16|TRBV3-1
CASSPAARDSLYEQYF
>14|TRBV28
CASRYRGPNYGYTF
>12|TRBV4-2
CASSLSGTELFF
>12|TRBV6-2/TRBV6-3
CASRTIDGVQYF
>15|TRBV20-1
CSARGENIMNTEAFF
>17|TRBV7-9
CASSSWTGPSPGEKLFF
>14|TRBV29-1
CSPTGTRTTGELFF
>15|TRBV20-1
CSATLLAESSYEQYF
>12|TRBV5-4
CASRRDNTEAFF
>15|TRBV27
CASTPCGPGDNEAFF
>13|TRBV7-9
CASSFLASGELLF
>17|TRBV20-1
CSAREHPTSGSSYEQYF
>15|TRBV19
CASTGGGLDTDTQYF
>11|TRBV29-1
CSVDSPAEAFF
>14|TRBV28
CASRGTGNTGELFF
>11|TRBV29-1
CSVGRGYEQYF
>14|TRBV12-3/TRBV12-4
CAGSIYRSRMEQYF
>14|TRBV6-2/TRBV6-3
CASSYRPGNREAFF
>16|TRBV7-9
CASSPEGREVTDTQYF
>14|TRBV29-1
CSVAGKSNTGELFF
>13|TRBV13
CASSPDRVNEQYF
>18|TRBV20-1
CSARVRGLTAGNQETQYF
>14|TRBV28
CASSLRVRPYEQYF
>16|TRBV7-9
CASSFLLAGATGELFF
>15|TRBV19
CASSIGTGSNQPQHF
>12|TRBV29-1
CSVEGLAGEQFF
>12|TRBV7-9
CASSFYVNEQFF
>12|TRBV12-3/TRBV12-4
CASQGARDEQYF
>13|TRBV7-9
CASSLSTAWDYTF
>13|TRBV15
CATSRVTGREQFF
>14|TRBV19
CASSPSDRVETQYF
>14|TRBV7-9
CASRPTDRAYEQYF
>14|TRBV12-3/TRBV12-4
CASSQAGGYYAQYF
>16|TRBV7-9
CASSLGPGTLTYEQYF
>15|TRBV9
CASSVGVAGYNEQFF
>18|TRBV4-1
CASSQSAGGSGSYNEQFF
>14|TRBV6-5
CASSPESRDEKLFF
>15|TRBV27
CASSLVGTGVGEQYF
>13|TRBV28
CASSPLDTDTQYF
>13|TRBV6-6
CASSHGGNPEQYF
>15|TRBV19
CASSTGDSTYYGYTF
>17|TRBV4-1
CASSLHPGTDSNQPQHF
>16|TRBV27
CASSTTTSGRSYEQYF
>15|TRBV27
CASSLGARGINEAFF
>14|TRBV6-6
CASSAVYSSYEQYF
>14|TRBV7-9
CASSPGQGIDEQYF
>16|TRBV29-1
CSVWARGLTSTDTQYF
>16|TRBV7-3
CASSSLLTGGGNEQFF
>14|TRBV27
CASSLQGGRTEAFF